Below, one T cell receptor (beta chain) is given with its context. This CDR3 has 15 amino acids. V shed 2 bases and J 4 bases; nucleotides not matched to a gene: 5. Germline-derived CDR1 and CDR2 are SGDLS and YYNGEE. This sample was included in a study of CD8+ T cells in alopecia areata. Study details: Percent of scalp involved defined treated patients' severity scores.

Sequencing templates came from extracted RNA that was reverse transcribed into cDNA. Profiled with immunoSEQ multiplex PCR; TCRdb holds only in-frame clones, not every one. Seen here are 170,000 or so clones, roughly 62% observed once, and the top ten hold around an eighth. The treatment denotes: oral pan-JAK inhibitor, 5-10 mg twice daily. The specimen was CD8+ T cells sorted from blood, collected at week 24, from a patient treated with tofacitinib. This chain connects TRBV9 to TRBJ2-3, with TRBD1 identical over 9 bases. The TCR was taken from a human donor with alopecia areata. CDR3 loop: CASSVRGQGSDTQYF. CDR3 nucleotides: TGTGCCAGCAGCGTTCGAGGACAGGGGTCAGATACGCAGTATTTT.